This entry concerns a single TCR beta chain. The record originates from a study of blood T cells in healthy people across ages. This CDR3 comprises 16 residues. V lost 7 bases and J lost 3, with 19 bases in between. Germline V CDR1 and CDR2: MNHEY, SMNVEV (reference sequence). Sample-barcoded 5' priming and a J-beta primer mix drove a second PCR of 7 to 11 cycles. TCRdb re-derived calls from the 5' RACE reads in MiXCR, one entry per CDR3 protein. The sample shows over 950,000 distinct CDR3 sequences, 30% to 40% of them seen only once. The sequencing sample was made of blood. This TCR came from a man younger than 35 in good health. The gene calls are TRBV27 and TRBJ2-4, with D hard to call. As DNA, the CDR3 is TGTGCCAGCATTTCGACGACACCTTTAGTCAAAAACATTCAGTACTTC. It is translated as CASISTTPLVKNIQYF.